Below are 27 T cell receptor beta chains sequenced from a single sample in a study of T cells in localized non-small cell lung cancer. Sequencing was performed with immunoSEQ multiplex PCR; in TCRdb, only in-frame clones are kept and a portion is missing. This table holds fewer than 25,000 clones, approximately 90% found once. The specimen was peripheral blood, collected before any cancer treatment. Every receptor here comes from a woman aged 40-69 years with stage I lung adenocarcinoma.

This clone was counted a few times. One junction end disagrees with the germline gene, perhaps due to a read error. The chain employs TRBV5-6 and TRBJ1-1; 7 bases agree with TRBD1. The CDR3 length is 14 residues. From germline, CDR1 is SGHDT and CDR2 YYEEEE. This CDR3 is CASSLSGQPSSSQF. Here the CDR3 DNA reads TGTGCCAGCAGCTTGTCGGGACAGCCAAGCTCTTCACAATTT.

This chain links TRBV7-8 with TRBJ1-5; 11 bases fit TRBD1. V shed 1 base, J shed 6 bases, and the junction held 2 bases outside the gene matches. CDR3 length: 15 residues. From germline, CDR1 is SGHVS and CDR2 FQNEAQ. The CDR3 region is CASSLVDRGLQPQHF. CDR3 in DNA: TGTGCCAGCAGCTTAGTGGACAGGGGGCTTCAGCCCCAGCATTTT.

The chain recombines TRBV29-1 with TRBJ1-4, with 8 bases lining up with TRBD1. V was pared by 4 bases and J by 3 bases, with 4 bases of the junction left unmatched. This CDR3 has 14 residues. Germline V CDR1 and CDR2: SQVTM, ANQGSEA. The CDR3 region is CSVGRTGPNEKLFF. The CDR3 nucleotides read TGCAGCGTTGGAAGGACAGGGCCTAATGAAAAACTGTTTTTT.

This sequence joins TRBV7-2 and TRBJ1-5; D is undetermined. Germline-derived CDR1 and CDR2 are SGHTA and FQGNSA. The CDR3 consists of 15 residues. Trimming took 3 bases from V and 1 from J, leaving 10 bases between them. CDR3 DNA sequence: TGTGCCAGCAGCTTTGGGCGAGGCAGCAATCAGCCCCAGCATTTT. This sequence encodes CASSFGRGSNQPQHF.

The V and J genes are TRBV2 and TRBJ2-7; 7 bases align to TRBD2. The junction had 11 bases not matched to a gene; V was cut back by 7 bases and J by 5 bases. The CDR3 length is 14 residues. Looked up from germline, CDR1 is SNHLY and CDR2 is FYNNEI. The CDR3 loop is CASNRDSGYNEQYF. The CDR3 DNA is TGTGCCAGCAACCGAGATAGCGGGTATAACGAGCAGTACTTC.

The V call is TRBV9, the J call TRBJ2-7, with D possibly matching TRBD1 (5 bases). The CDR3 has 15 residues. Trimming stripped 1 base from V and 5 bases from J, with 16 bases between. Germline V gives CDR1 SGDLS, CDR2 YYNGEE. CDR3: CASSVHRNSHDEQYF. The CDR3 DNA follows: TGTGCCAGCAGCGTACACAGGAACTCCCATGACGAGCAGTACTTC.

The V gene is TRBV25-1, the J gene TRBJ2-3; weak D call: TRBD2 (6 bases). The CDR3 has 17 amino acids. The V gene lost 6 bases and the J gene lost 3 bases, with 22 bases spanning the gap. Germline-derived CDR1 and CDR2 are MGHDK and SYGVNS. CDR3 loop: CASRGGSASAGTDTQYF. The DNA for the CDR3 is TGTGCCAGCAGGGGGGGTAGCGCAAGTGCGGGGACAGATACGCAGTATTTT.

The chain carries TRBV18 and TRBJ1-4, with D tentatively TRBD1 (5 bases). Trimming took off 3 bases at V and 8 bases at J, with 13 bases between the two ends. Germline V lookup: CDR1 KGHSH, CDR2 LQKENI. The CDR3 is 14 amino acids. Here the CDR3 reads CASSPDQGKEKLFF. CDR3 bases: TGTGCCAGCTCACCGGACCAGGGAAAGGAAAAACTGTTTTTT.

CDR3 loop: CAIWESGWVDGYTF. CDR3 in DNA: TGTGCCATCTGGGAGTCGGGGTGGGTTGATGGCTACACCTTC. This chain links TRBV10-3 with TRBJ1-2, with D unresolved. V was clipped by 8 bases and J by 6 bases, with 19 bases between them. CDR3 length: 14 amino acids. Germline V gene data show CDR1 as ENHRY and CDR2 as SYGVKD.

This clone was detected only once. The CDR3 coding sequence is TGTGCCAGCTCACCACGAGACCGCATAGAGACCCAGTACTTC. It translates to CASSPRDRIETQYF. The V gene is TRBV18, the J gene TRBJ2-5, with D hard to call. CDR3 length: 14 residues. The germline gives CDR1 KGHSH, CDR2 LQKENI. V was trimmed by 1 base and J by 4 bases, leaving 10 bases between them.

The chain is built from TRBV2 and TRBJ2-4, with 7 bases lining up with TRBD2. The germline V gene encodes CDR1 SNHLY and CDR2 FYNNEI. This CDR3 spans 14 amino acids. Trimming took 6 bases from V and 8 from J; bases not matched to a gene: 10. This chain's CDR3 is CASRALTSEDIQYF. Written as DNA, the CDR3 is TGTGCCAGCAGAGCCCTTACTAGCGAGGACATTCAGTACTTC.

The chain employs TRBV5-5 and TRBJ2-5, with 9 bases fitting TRBD2. The CDR3 covers 18 residues. V lost 5 bases to trimming and J lost 3 bases; unmatched junction nucleotides: 17. Per the germline V gene, CDR1 is SGHKS and CDR2 is YYEKEE (reference sequence). CDR3 in amino acids: CASSHHPPGGRAKETQYF. As DNA, the CDR3 is TGTGCCAGCAGTCACCATCCCCCTGGCGGGAGGGCCAAAGAGACCCAGTACTTC.

The gene calls are TRBV9 and TRBJ1-2; maybe TRBD1 (5 bases). Trimming left V 0 bases short and J 10 bases short, with 25 bases between. Looked up from germline, CDR1 is SGDLS and CDR2 is YYNGEE. The CDR3 consists of 17 residues. This chain's CDR3 is CASSVATGDGWIRSYTF. Here the CDR3 DNA reads TGTGCCAGCAGCGTAGCTACTGGGGACGGGTGGATACGTTCCTACACCTTC.

CDR3 region: CASGRTDYEQYF. CDR3 sequence (DNA): TGTGCCAGCGGCAGGACTGACTACGAGCAGTACTTC. The chain is built from TRBV7-9 and TRBJ2-5, with a tentative D call TRBD2 (5 bases). The J call is in doubt because the DNA end fits TRBJ2-7 better. The CDR3 has 12 amino acids. Germline V CDR1 and CDR2: SEHNR, FQNEAQ (reference sequence).

The V call is TRBV21-1, the J call TRBJ1-4; the table's TRBD1 call for D was not verified on the DNA. TRBV21-1 is deemed a pseudogene. The CDR3 has 13 amino acids. The DNA of the CDR3 is TGTGCCAGCTTCAGGGGAACTAATGAAAAACTGTTTTTT. Residues: CASFRGTNEKLFF.

The CDR3 region has the DNA TGTGCCAGCAGCTTTCTAGCGGGAGGGCCCGTAGAGCAGTTCTTC. Residues: CASSFLAGGPVEQFF. The rearrangement uses TRBV7-2 and TRBJ2-1, with 12 bases lining up with TRBD2. The germline V gene has CDR1 SGHTA and CDR2 FQGNSA. The J segment lost 10 bases and the V segment lost 3 bases, leaving 7 bases of the junction unmatched. The CDR3 loop spans 15 amino acids. Full variable domain (missing parts from reference TRBV7-2 and TRBJ2-1): GAGVSQSPSNKVTEKGKDVELRCDPISGHTALYWYRQSLGQGLEFLIYFQGNSAPDKSGLPSDRFSAERTGGSVSTLTIQRTQQEDSAVYLCASSFLAGGPVEQFFGPGTRLTVL.

This clone was detected once. The rearrangement links TRBV4-3 to TRBJ1-5; 9 bases fit TRBD1. Germline values: CDR1 LGHNA, CDR2 YSLEER. This CDR3 has 17 residues. V trimming: 0 bases; J trimming: 7 bases; junction bases outside the gene matches: 10. The chain's CDR3 is CASSQDAGQGELQPQHF. In nucleotides, the CDR3 is TGCGCCAGCAGCCAAGATGCGGGACAGGGTGAGTTGCAGCCCCAGCATTTT.

The chain recombines TRBV9 with TRBJ2-5; 7 nucleotides line up with TRBD2. V lost 0 bases to trimming and J lost 5 bases; unmatched junction nucleotides: 7. The CDR3 covers 15 residues. Germline CDR1 and CDR2: SGDLS and YYNGEE. The CDR3 bases are TGTGCCAGCAGCGTAGGACTAGCCCGAAGGGAGACCCAGTACTTC. Translating gives CASSVGLARRETQYF.

This CDR3 is CSVFPTGEYTEAFF. CDR3 DNA sequence: TGCAGCGTTTTTCCCACAGGGGAGTACACTGAAGCTTTCTTT. The rearrangement uses TRBV29-1 and TRBJ1-1; 7 nucleotides match TRBD1. Trimming at V came to 5 bases and at J to 3 bases, leaving 9 bases not matched to a gene. Germline V gene sequence: CDR1 SQVTM, CDR2 ANQGSEA. The CDR3 consists of 14 residues. Full variable domain (outside the CDR3, taken from reference TRBV29-1 and TRBJ1-1): SAVISQKPSRDICQRGTSLTIQCQVDSQVTMMFWYRQQPGQSLTLIATANQGSEATYESGFVIDKFPISRPNLTFSTLTVSNMSPEDSSIYLCSVFPTGEYTEAFFGQGTRLTVV.

This chain connects TRBV10-2 to TRBJ2-1; 9 nucleotides align to TRBD2. Germline values: CDR1 WSHSY, CDR2 SAAADI. The CDR3 is 16 residues long. V shed 6 bases and J 0 bases; nucleotides not matched to a gene: 6. In DNA, the CDR3 is TGCGCCAGCAGAGGTGCGGGAGGGCCCTCCTACAATGAGCAGTTCTTC. This sequence encodes CASRGAGGPSYNEQFF.

The V call is TRBV28, the J call TRBJ1-2; D might be TRBD1 (6 bases). Trimming removed 4 bases at V and 6 bases at J, with 15 bases between. The CDR3 covers 14 residues. CDR1 and CDR2 from the germline V gene are MDHEN and SYDVKM. CDR3 sequence: CASSSTGYQDGYTF. CDR3 nucleotides: TGTGCCAGCAGTTCCACAGGGTACCAAGATGGCTACACCTTC.

J is TRBJ2-1 and V is TRBV5-4; D is unresolved. With 2 bases removed from V and 5 bases from J, the gap between germline ends came to 14 bases. The germline V gene has CDR1 SGHNT and CDR2 YYREEE (reference sequence). The CDR3 length is 15 residues. Here the CDR3 reads CASSLSPQWDNEQFF. The CDR3 bases are TGTGCCAGCAGCTTATCTCCACAGTGGGACAATGAGCAGTTCTTC.

On this clone itself: Within the sample, other DNA sequences also encode this same CDR3. This chain links TRBV29-1 with TRBJ2-3; 7 bases map to TRBD1. The V gene end was trimmed by 4 bases and the J gene end by 1 base; junction bases not matched to a gene: 11. CDR3 length: 16 amino acids. Germline-derived CDR1 and CDR2 are SQVTM and ANQGSEA. CDR3: CSVGPRGGAGTDTQYF. DNA of the CDR3: TGCAGCGTTGGCCCTCGAGGGGGCGCAGGCACAGATACGCAGTATTTT.

The V gene is TRBV6-6, the J gene TRBJ2-7; D call uncertain. The germline V and J ends were trimmed by 2 bases and 2 bases, with 7 bases remaining between them. The germline V gene has CDR1 MNHNY and CDR2 SVGAGI (reference sequence). This CDR3 spans 13 amino acids. The CDR3 DNA reads as TGTGCCAGCAGTTACGACTCCACCTACGAGCAGTACTTC. Encoded protein: CASSYDSTYEQYF.

This rearrangement joins TRBV5-4 to TRBJ1-1; D might be TRBD1 (5 bases). The ends were cut back, 3 bases at V and 3 bases at J, with 15 bases in the middle. Looked up from germline, CDR1 is SGHNT and CDR2 is YYREEE (reference sequence). CDR3 size: 15 residues. CDR3 coding DNA: TGTGCCAGCAGCTCTCGTCAAACAGGAGACACTGAAGCTTTCTTT. Protein sequence: CASSSRQTGDTEAFF.

In its sample, this clone was seen a few times. J is TRBJ1-2 and V is TRBV19; D possibly corresponds to TRBD1 (6 bases). The V and J ends lost 2 bases and 7 bases respectively, with 17 bases between them. CDR3 length: 15 amino acids. Germline V gene data show CDR1 as LNHDA and CDR2 as SQIVND (reference sequence). CDR3 nucleotides: TGTGCCAGTAGTATACCCACTAGACAGGAGGTTGGCTACACCTTC. It is translated as CASSIPTRQEVGYTF.

The V gene is TRBV28, the J gene TRBJ2-1; 13 bases agree with TRBD2. The CDR3 consists of 16 residues. The junction had 12 bases not matched to a gene; V was cut back by 5 bases and J by 11 bases. Germline V CDR1 and CDR2: MDHEN, SYDVKM. CDR3 DNA: TGTGCCAGCAGTCTCGGACTAGCGGGAGATATAATGAAGCAGTTCTTC. The encoded protein is CASSLGLAGDIMKQFF.